This T cell receptor beta chain emerged from a study of cytotoxic CD8 clonotypes in ibrutinib-treated CLL. This clone was observed a single time. Some clones are missing from TCRdb's copy, which holds only in-frame ones; the method was immunoSEQ multiplex PCR. The repertoire includes hundreds of thousands of clones, roughly 74% of them detected once, and 15% sits in the top ten. This receptor was obtained from a human donor with chronic lymphocytic leukemia. Specimen: PBMCs, collected after 24 months of ibrutinib treatment.

CDR3 DNA sequence: TGTGCCAGCAGTTGGGTTGTCTCGACAGATACGCAGTATTTT. Its translation: CASSWVVSTDTQYF. The V and J genes are TRBV5-5 and TRBJ2-3, with unresolved D. The V and J ends lost 5 bases and 3 bases respectively, with 13 bases between them. Germline CDR1 and CDR2: SGHKS and YYEKEE (reference sequence). This CDR3 region has 14 residues.